This record covers a single T cell receptor beta chain. What antigen it recognizes has not been identified. Base qualities are not at hand, and no much larger clone is one base apart. These data come from a study of blood T cell repertoires in COVID-19 (dated by TCRdb to about 2020). Study-wide context: Collaborator samples came from the United States, Italy and Spain and covered acute and convalescent phases of COVID-19. The prospective study material was composed of cDNA or gDNA derived from T cells, B-cell-depleted T cells, or PBMCs. The dataset comprised deeply sampled blood TCRbeta repertoires from subjects exposed to, actively infected with, or recovered from COVID-19. A freely available public database, intended as a resource for researchers studying the immune response to SARS-CoV-2, is where the repertoires were released. The samples were drawn from the first 160 participants of the ongoing ImmuneRACE study and from roughly 1,300 subjects provided by 6 global collaborators. Nearly every sample came with metadata listing a de-identified subject ID, COVID-19 status, age in years and sex. Where available, HLA class I and class II types were obtained from metadata supplied by the sample provider rather than from assay-based typing. Points the paper makes about the study in general: The quantity of clinical and demographic metadata differed by source and by participant and was supplied without curation.

Whole blood was collected in K2EDTA tubes by collaborating institutions according to the institutions' own protocols. For TCRbeta analysis, collaborator samples were shipped as frozen whole blood, as isolated PBMCs, or as DNA extracted from either sample type. TCRbeta CDR3 regions were amplified from genomic DNA by means of the immunoSEQ Assay, a bias-controlled multiplex PCR. As for how the authors treated the data: The number of nucleated cells in each sample was estimated from the amplification of reference gene primers within the assay. To quantify the absolute abundance of each unique TCRbeta CDR3 rearrangement, sequence reads were collapsed and filtered. For each sample, productive Simpson clonality was calculated as the square root of Simpson's diversity index over productive rearrangements. TCRdb retrieved this table from immuneACCESS and kept in-frame rearrangements only. Not all clones are present; in checked studies, unresolved V genes account for under half, and no reason is known for the remainder. Clone size and the V and J calls come from that table; the DNA yielded D and trimming. This sample comprises about 120,000 clones, 85% to 90% of them detected only once. The ten largest clones add up to 25% to 35% of the sample.

Reading from cysteine to phenylalanine, the CDR3 counts 15 amino acids. The CDR3 DNA has 45 bases and is translated from base 1. The germline V gene supplies CDR1 ENHRY and CDR2 SYGVKD. V lost 4 bases and J lost 0 bases; the stretch between them is 9 bases long. The chain uses TRBV10-3 and TRBJ2-2; TRBD1 is a weak D gene call, 6 bases matching. The sequenced material came from peripheral blood. This clonotype originated in a woman aged 65 to 85 with acute or convalescent COVID-19. For the CDR3, the sequence is CAISVQGTNTGELFF. The sequenced DNA is TGTGCCATCAGTGTACAGGGTACGAACACCGGGGAGCTGTTTTTT.